This T cell receptor beta chain appears in the sequencing data of a study of T-cell memory formation after mild COVID-19. Study-wide background: In these data, TCR clusters were largely donor specific. The study's findings and limits: CD4+ contracting clones were mainly CM and EM; CD8+ ones, EMRA. Clonal second-wave expansions that peaked on day 37 had unconfirmed SARS-CoV-2 specificity.

On this clonotype itself: Its cognate antigen is unknown.

CDR1 and CDR2 (germline): LNHDA, SQIVND (reference sequence). This CDR3 is built from 14 residues. The V segment lost 4 bases and the J segment 3 bases; nucleotides outside the gene matches: 2. 5'RACE primed at constant segments yielded TCR alpha and TCR beta cDNA libraries bearing sample barcodes and UMIs. TCRdb reanalysed the 5' RACE reads using MiXCR and keeps one entry per CDR3 protein. The sample has 44,000 or so distinct CDR3 sequences; 8% to 10% are singletons. J is TRBJ2-1 and V is TRBV19; the match to TRBD2 covers 8 bases. This receptor was identified in an adult woman who had mild COVID-19 (a few samples of this study predate the infection). Cell type and time point are not known. Sequencing was done on a sample of PBMCs or a T cell subset sorted from them (not recorded which). The CDR3 here is CASSNGGDYNEQFF. Written as DNA, the CDR3 is TGTGCCAGTAGTAACGGGGGGGACTACAATGAGCAGTTCTTC.